This T cell receptor beta chain was recovered during a study of T cell repertoires in cytomegalovirus infection. Study background: CMV infection and matching HLA type were both indicated by public TCR beta signatures.

The CDR3 consists of 16 residues. Germline CDR1 reads SGHVS; CDR2 reads FNYEAQ. Note on this clonotype: Its antigen is unidentified. This may be a read error: a much more frequent sequence differs by one nucleotide.

TCRdb recomputed calls from the reads with MiXCR, one row per CDR3 protein. The sample includes fewer than 150,000 distinct CDR3 sequences, roughly 31% of them seen just once. This TCR was sampled from a human donor in good health (CMV status not recorded). Some clones in this sample may be carry-over from other donors' samples. The sample in question was CD8+ T cells from cultured PBMCs, obtained from culture after CMV antigen stimulation. V and J are TRBV7-6 and TRBJ2-1; 7 bases agree with TRBD1. As DNA, the CDR3 is TGTGCCAGCGGCTTAAACCCCGGGACAGAATACAATGAGCAGTTCTTC. It specifies CASGLNPGTEYNEQFF.